These T cell receptor beta chains were read from a single sample in a study of blood T cells in healthy people across ages. One entry per CDR3 protein, called by TCRdb with MiXCR from the 5' RACE reads. The sample shows approximately 800,000 distinct CDR3 sequences, about half of them seen only once. Specimen: blood. The receptors derive from an elderly man in good health. Each CDR3 is given with its conserved first and last residue. A D gene is named only where the DNA matches it firmly. The listing skips clone size in some rows; elsewhere it reads once, few, many or a size class.

len: 13; v_gene: TRBV5-1; abundance: -; d_gene: -; j_gene: TRBJ1-2; CDR3nt: TGCGCCAGCAGCCACGAGGGCGCCTATGGCTACACCTTC; CDR3aa: CASSHEGAYGYTF
len: 14; v_gene: TRBV29-1; abundance: -; d_gene: TRBD1; j_gene: TRBJ2-5; CDR3nt: TGCAGCGTCGGAACCACAGGGGGGCAAGAGACCCAGTACTTC; CDR3aa: CSVGTTGGQETQYF
len: 15; v_gene: TRBV7-2; abundance: -; d_gene: -; j_gene: TRBJ2-3; CDR3nt: TGTGCCAGCAGCCTGGGACTTCCTAACACAGATACGCAGTATTTT; CDR3aa: CASSLGLPNTDTQYF
len: 14; v_gene: TRBV14; abundance: -; d_gene: -; j_gene: TRBJ2-5; CDR3nt: TGTGCCAGCAGCCAGGTGGCAACCGCGGGGACCCAGTACTTC; CDR3aa: CASSQVATAGTQYF
len: 13; v_gene: TRBV20-1; abundance: many; d_gene: -; j_gene: TRBJ2-7; CDR3nt: TGCAGTGCTAGAGGTACAGGGAAATACGAGCAGTACTTC; CDR3aa: CSARGTGKYEQYF
len: 14; v_gene: TRBV7-2; abundance: -; d_gene: -; j_gene: TRBJ1-2; CDR3nt: TGTGCCAGCAGCTTAAGAGTCAATAACTATGGCTACACCTTC; CDR3aa: CASSLRVNNYGYTF
len: 13; v_gene: TRBV20-1; abundance: once; d_gene: -; j_gene: TRBJ2-7; CDR3nt: TGCAGTGCCTTTACTAGCAGACTATACGAGCAGTACTTC; CDR3aa: CSAFTSRLYEQYF
len: 14; v_gene: TRBV3-1; abundance: many; d_gene: -; j_gene: TRBJ1-1; CDR3nt: TGTGCCAGCAGCCGGAAGGAGGCTAAGACTGAAGCTTTCTTT; CDR3aa: CASSRKEAKTEAFF
len: 16; v_gene: TRBV10-3; abundance: few; d_gene: -; j_gene: TRBJ2-3; CDR3nt: TGTGCCATCAGTGAGTCGTTTGGACAGTACACAGATACGCAGTATTTT; CDR3aa: CAISESFGQYTDTQYF
len: 12; v_gene: TRBV30; abundance: -; d_gene: -; j_gene: TRBJ2-5; CDR3nt: TGTGCCTGGAGTATATACCTGACAGAGCAGTACTTC; CDR3aa: CAWSIYLTEQYF
len: 16; v_gene: TRBV5-4; abundance: -; d_gene: -; j_gene: TRBJ2-1; CDR3nt: TGTGCCAGCAGGGTCCGCGACGGAAAGTCATACAATGAGCAGTTCTTC; CDR3aa: CASRVRDGKSYNEQFF
len: 15; v_gene: TRBV12-3/TRBV12-4; abundance: -; d_gene: -; j_gene: TRBJ2-1; CDR3nt: TGTGCCAGCAGTTGGGGGTTGGACAGACACCATGAGCAGTTCTTC; CDR3aa: CASSWGLDRHHEQFF
len: 15; v_gene: TRBV6-1; abundance: few; d_gene: -; j_gene: TRBJ2-1; CDR3nt: TGTGCCAGCACCGGAGGAGGGGAGTCCTACAATGAGCAGTTCTTC; CDR3aa: CASTGGGESYNEQFF
len: 15; v_gene: TRBV7-2; abundance: -; d_gene: TRBD2; j_gene: TRBJ2-7; CDR3nt: TGTGCCAGCAGCTTCAATAGCGGGATTGGGTACGAGCAGTACTTC; CDR3aa: CASSFNSGIGYEQYF
len: 13; v_gene: TRBV28; abundance: -; d_gene: TRBD1; j_gene: TRBJ2-7; CDR3nt: TGTGCCAGCAGTACAGGGGTGAGGTACGAGCAGTACTTC; CDR3aa: CASSTGVRYEQYF
len: 16; v_gene: TRBV5-1; abundance: few; d_gene: TRBD2; j_gene: TRBJ2-7; CDR3nt: TGCGCCAGCAGCTTGGGCTTAGCGGGAGTTCAGTACGAGCAGTACTTC; CDR3aa: CASSLGLAGVQYEQYF
len: 14; v_gene: TRBV4-1; abundance: -; d_gene: -; j_gene: TRBJ2-7; CDR3nt: TGCGCCAGCAGCCAAGTGGCCAGGGCCTACGAGCAGTACTTC; CDR3aa: CASSQVARAYEQYF
len: 16; v_gene: TRBV20-1; abundance: few; d_gene: TRBD2; j_gene: TRBJ2-1; CDR3nt: TGCAGTGCTAGTGAGTCCATGGGACTAGCAACGAATGAGCAGTTCTTC; CDR3aa: CSASESMGLATNEQFF
len: 13; v_gene: TRBV10-3; abundance: -; d_gene: TRBD1; j_gene: TRBJ2-3; CDR3nt: TGTGCCATCATGGACAGGGGGGCAGATACGCAGTATTTT; CDR3aa: CAIMDRGADTQYF
len: 12; v_gene: TRBV27; abundance: few; d_gene: -; j_gene: TRBJ2-7; CDR3nt: TGTGCCAGCGGATCTAGGGGGGGCGAACAGTACTTC; CDR3aa: CASGSRGGEQYF
len: 12; v_gene: TRBV20-1; abundance: -; d_gene: -; j_gene: TRBJ2-5; CDR3nt: TGCAGTGCTAGACCTGTACAAGAGACCCAGTACTTC; CDR3aa: CSARPVQETQYF
len: 16; v_gene: TRBV5-1; abundance: -; d_gene: -; j_gene: TRBJ2-3; CDR3nt: TGCGCCAGCAGCTTCTCCTGGGACGGCAGCACAGATACGCAGTATTTT; CDR3aa: CASSFSWDGSTDTQYF
len: 14; v_gene: TRBV7-6; abundance: few; d_gene: -; j_gene: TRBJ1-5; CDR3nt: TGTGCCAGCAGCCGGAACGAGGGAACGCAGCCCCAGCATTTT; CDR3aa: CASSRNEGTQPQHF
len: 15; v_gene: TRBV20-1; abundance: few; d_gene: -; j_gene: TRBJ1-5; CDR3nt: TGCAGTGCTAGGTGGCCCGGGACGGGAAATCAGCCCCAGCATTTT; CDR3aa: CSARWPGTGNQPQHF
len: 13; v_gene: TRBV20-1; abundance: -; d_gene: -; j_gene: TRBJ2-1; CDR3nt: TGCAGTGCTAGAGATACGCTACGGAATGAGCAGTTCTTC; CDR3aa: CSARDTLRNEQFF
len: 14; v_gene: TRBV20-1; abundance: -; d_gene: TRBD2; j_gene: TRBJ2-6; CDR3nt: TGCAGTGCTAGAGCTAGCGGTAGTCCTGGCGTCCTGACTTTC; CDR3aa: CSARASGSPGVLTF
len: 15; v_gene: TRBV5-1; abundance: few; d_gene: TRBD1; j_gene: TRBJ2-1; CDR3nt: TGCGCCAGCAGCTTGGATGGACAGGGGGGCAATGAGCAGTTCTTC; CDR3aa: CASSLDGQGGNEQFF
len: 15; v_gene: TRBV12-3/TRBV12-4; abundance: -; d_gene: -; j_gene: TRBJ2-7; CDR3nt: TGTGCCAGCAGCTTAGGGTCAGGCCCTTACAATGAGCAGTACTTC; CDR3aa: CASSLGSGPYNEQYF
len: 14; v_gene: TRBV20-1; abundance: -; d_gene: TRBD1; j_gene: TRBJ1-4; CDR3nt: TGCAGTGCTAGAGTAGGGACAGAGAGTGAAAAACTGTTTTTT; CDR3aa: CSARVGTESEKLFF
len: 16; v_gene: TRBV14; abundance: -; d_gene: -; j_gene: TRBJ2-7; CDR3nt: TGTGCCAGCAGAAGCCCCGGGACGGCGATATCCTACGAGCAGTACTTC; CDR3aa: CASRSPGTAISYEQYF
len: 15; v_gene: TRBV6-5; abundance: -; d_gene: TRBD1; j_gene: TRBJ2-1; CDR3nt: TGTGCCAGCAGTCCCGGGACAGGGGGGAGCAATGAGCAGTTCTTC; CDR3aa: CASSPGTGGSNEQFF
len: 18; v_gene: TRBV6-5; abundance: -; d_gene: TRBD1; j_gene: TRBJ1-1; CDR3nt: TGTGCCAGCAGTTTATTAGGGAGAGGGACAGGGGGCATCACTGAAGCTTTCTTT; CDR3aa: CASSLLGRGTGGITEAFF
len: 17; v_gene: TRBV20-1; abundance: -; d_gene: TRBD2; j_gene: TRBJ2-1; CDR3nt: TGCAGTGCGGGTTATAGACTAGCGGGAGAATTGGGCAATGAGCAGTTCTTC; CDR3aa: CSAGYRLAGELGNEQFF